These 23 T cell receptor beta chains were sequenced from one sample in a study of blood T cell repertoires in COVID-19 (dated by TCRdb to the early 2020s). The library came from the immunoSEQ multiplex PCR assay. TCRdb re-hosts the immuneACCESS table, in-frame sequences only. Its copies lack some clones; in the studies checked, an unresolved V gene accounts for under half of them, and the cause for the rest is not known. The sample data list approximately 300,000 clones, and 90% of these were observed just once. In total, the top ten clones hold more than 0.85% of the sample. Sequencing input: peripheral blood. The receptors here all came from a woman in her thirties or forties with COVID-19, enrolled during active disease.

The chain combines TRBV27 with TRBJ2-7; 7 positions match TRBD1. With V trimmed by 6 bases and J by 0 bases, 5 bases remained unmatched. Germline assignment: CDR1 MNHEY and CDR2 SMNVEV (reference sequence). This CDR3 is 14 amino acids long. The chain's CDR3 is CASSSRGYSYEQYF. The CDR3 nucleotides are TGTGCCAGCAGCTCCAGGGGGTACTCCTACGAGCAGTACTTC.

This clone was found a few times. The rearrangement uses TRBV7-2 and TRBJ1-5; 7 positions agree with TRBD1. The V gene's germline CDR1 is SGHTA and CDR2 FQGNSA. The CDR3 runs to 14 residues. The trim removed 3 bases at V and 5 bases at J, leaving 4 bases unmatched. As DNA, the CDR3 is TGTGCCAGCAGCTTCGGACAGGCTTATCAGCCCCAGCATTTT. Its translation is CASSFGQAYQPQHF.

V gene TRBV6-5 combines with J gene TRBJ1-2, with TRBD1 matching 7 bases. V gave up 2 bases and J gave up 1 base; unmatched junction bases: 7. CDR3 length equals 16 residues. The germline V gene encodes CDR1 MNHEY and CDR2 SVGAGI. The CDR3 DNA follows: TGTGCCAGCAGTTACAAAGGAACAGGGGTTAACTATGGCTACACCTTC. It specifies CASSYKGTGVNYGYTF.

The chain carries TRBV5-5 and TRBJ1-2; TRBD1 is a possible D gene (5 bases). V was trimmed by 6 bases and J by 7 bases, leaving 13 bases between them. The CDR3 is 12 residues long. Germline lookup yields CDR1 SGHKS and CDR2 YYEKEE (reference sequence). Here the CDR3 DNA reads TGTGCCAGCACCGCTGGGGGGGGTGGCTACACCTTC. Protein sequence: CASTAGGGGYTF. The full variable domain, in which reference TRBV5-5 and TRBJ1-2 provide the parts outside the CDR3, is DAGVTQSPTHLIKTRGQQVTLRCSPISGHKSVSWYQQVLGQGPQFIFQYYEKEERGRGNFPDRFSARQFPNYSSELNVNALLLGDSALYLCASTAGGGGYTFGSGTRLTVV.

The rearrangement uses TRBV27 and TRBJ1-2; the D gene is possibly TRBD1 (6 bases). Germline CDR1 is MNHEY and CDR2 is SMNVEV (reference sequence). The germline V and J ends were trimmed by 3 bases and 0 bases, with 11 bases remaining between them. CDR3 length: 15 amino acids. CDR3 in amino acids: CASSLDSTSNYGYTF. The CDR3, as DNA: TGTGCCAGCAGTTTGGACAGTACGTCTAACTATGGCTACACCTTC.

This clone was seen once. The rearrangement joins TRBV2 to TRBJ1-2; 7 bases fit TRBD1. CDR1 is SNHLY, CDR2 FYNNEI, per germline. CDR3 length equals 14 residues. The J segment lost 0 bases and the V segment lost 8 bases, leaving 6 bases of the junction unmatched. In DNA form, the CDR3 reads TGTGCCAGCTGCCGGGACAGAGCTAACTATGGCTACACCTTC. It is translated as CASCRDRANYGYTF.

This clone showed up just a few times. The V and J genes are TRBV11-2 and TRBJ2-7; the match to TRBD1 covers 7 bases. The V gene's germline CDR1 is SGHAT and CDR2 FQNNGV. CDR3 length equals 16 residues. V shed 3 bases and J 3 bases; nucleotides not matched to a gene: 11. This chain's CDR3 is CASSFPPGQDYYEQYF. CDR3 bases: TGTGCCAGCAGCTTTCCGCCCGGACAGGATTACTACGAGCAGTACTTC.

This rearrangement joins TRBV27 to TRBJ1-2; 8 bases align to TRBD1. This CDR3 region has 15 residues. V was clipped by 4 bases and J by 2 bases; unmatched bases: 6. Germline-derived CDR1 and CDR2 are MNHEY and SMNVEV (reference sequence). CDR3 in amino acids: CASSSLWTGNYGYTF. The CDR3 nucleotides are TGTGCCAGCAGTTCCCTGTGGACAGGGAACTATGGCTACACCTTC.

A few counts support this clone. The chain links TRBV7-9 to TRBJ1-5; weak D call: TRBD1 (5 bases). The CDR3 runs 13 residues. Between the trimmed V and J ends, which lost 8 bases and 0 bases, there was a span of 8 bases. CDR1 and CDR2 (germline): SEHNR, FQNEAQ (reference sequence). The CDR3 bases are TGTGCCAGCGCAGGGTATAGCAATCAGCCCCAGCATTTT. It translates to CASAGYSNQPQHF.

The chain has TRBV28 and TRBJ2-3; 8 bases match TRBD2. Per the germline V gene, CDR1 is MDHEN and CDR2 is SYDVKM. The CDR3 consists of 14 residues. J was trimmed by 2 bases and V by 3 bases; bases with no gene match: 1. The CDR3 loop is CASSFGLATDTQYF. The CDR3 region has the DNA TGTGCCAGCAGTTTCGGACTAGCCACAGATACGCAGTATTTT.

V and J are TRBV5-5 and TRBJ1-6; the D gene is possibly TRBD1 (6 bases). V was clipped by 4 bases and J by 6 bases, with 23 bases between them. The CDR3 covers 18 residues. Germline lookup yields CDR1 SGHKS and CDR2 YYEKEE (reference sequence). CDR3 amino acids: CASSLNTGTLHLNSPLHF. DNA for the CDR3: TGTGCCAGCAGCCTAAATACAGGGACCCTACATCTTAATTCACCCCTCCACTTT.

The chain joins TRBV9 to TRBJ2-3, with a possible D match to TRBD1 (5 bases). The CDR3 loop spans 14 amino acids. Trimming cost V 2 bases and J 2 bases, with 9 bases left between them. The germline CDR1 and CDR2 sequences are SGDLS and YYNGEE. CDR3 DNA: TGTGCCAGCAGCGTCACAGGACCCACAGATACGCAGTATTTT. It encodes CASSVTGPTDTQYF.

In its sample, this clone was seen a few times. The CDR3 region is CASSLDPAGGDNYGYTF. The CDR3 DNA is TGTGCCAGCAGCTTAGACCCGGCAGGGGGCGACAACTATGGCTACACCTTC. The rearrangement uses TRBV11-2 and TRBJ1-2; TRBD1 matches at 8 bases. With 0 bases clipped from V and 2 bases from J, the junction kept 8 bases outside the gene matches. The CDR3 runs to 17 residues. Germline CDR1 reads SGHAT; CDR2 reads FQNNGV. The variable domain in full, with the rest retrieved from reference TRBV11-2 and TRBJ1-2, is EAGVAQSPRYKIIEKRQSVAFWCNPISGHATLYWYQQILGQGPKLLIQFQNNGVVDDSQLPKDRFSAERLKGVDSTLKIQPAKLEDSAVYLCASSLDPAGGDNYGYTFGSGTRLTVV.

This sequence joins TRBV19 and TRBJ1-5; maybe TRBD1 (6 bases). Between the trimmed V and J ends, which lost 6 bases and 0 bases, there was a span of 9 bases. The germline V gene has CDR1 LNHDA and CDR2 SQIVND (reference sequence). The length of the CDR3 is 14 residues. The CDR3 loop reads CASRTGNSNQPQHF. CDR3 bases: TGTGCCAGTAGGACAGGTAATAGCAATCAGCCCCAGCATTTT.

The rearrangement joins TRBV11-2 to TRBJ2-7, with a weak D call TRBD1 (6 bases). Germline V lookup: CDR1 SGHAT, CDR2 FQNNGV. Trimming cost V 5 bases and J 1 base, with 18 bases left between them. The CDR3 length is 16 residues. The CDR3 sequence is CASSTSAPTGSYEQYF. CDR3 sequence (DNA): TGTGCCAGCAGCACCAGTGCCCCCACAGGGTCCTACGAGCAGTACTTC.

This clone was counted a single time. This sequence joins TRBV28 and TRBJ2-2; a weak D match, TRBD2 (5 bases). This CDR3 has 16 amino acids. Trimming stripped 4 bases from V and 7 bases from J, with 19 bases between. Germline V CDR1 and CDR2: MDHEN, SYDVKM. In DNA form, the CDR3 reads TGTGCCAGCAGTTCGGATTACCGTCGGGGTATCGGGGAGCTGTTTTTT. Translating it yields CASSSDYRRGIGELFF.

This clone has only one observation. This chain links TRBV28 with TRBJ2-3; 7 positions match TRBD2. Germline V gene lookup returns CDR1 MDHEN and CDR2 SYDVKM. V lost 2 bases to trimming and J lost 0 bases; unmatched junction nucleotides: 5. This CDR3 is built from 16 residues. The CDR3 coding sequence is TGTGCCAGCAGTTTAGGGAGGGCCCCTAGCACAGATACGCAGTATTTT. The encoded protein is CASSLGRAPSTDTQYF.

The chain links TRBV7-9 to TRBJ1-1; D possibly corresponds to TRBD1 (5 bases). The germline V gene encodes CDR1 SEHNR and CDR2 FQNEAQ (reference sequence). The CDR3 is 14 amino acids. V was trimmed by 4 bases and J by 4 bases, leaving 13 bases between them. This CDR3 is CASSSNWGVTEAFF. The CDR3 DNA reads TGTGCCAGCAGCTCTAATTGGGGCGTCACTGAAGCTTTCTTT. Full variable domain (rest looked up from reference TRBV7-9 and TRBJ1-1): DTGVSQNPRHKITKRGQNVTFRCDPISEHNRLYWYRQTLGQGPEFLTYFQNEAQLEKSRLLSDRFSAERPKGSFSTLEIQRTEQGDSAMYLCASSSNWGVTEAFFGQGTRLTVV.

The CDR3 coding sequence is TGTGCCAGCAGTGCCACCAGGGGCGGGGGATCACCCCTCCACTTT. Protein: CASSATRGGGSPLHF. The gene calls are TRBV28 and TRBJ1-6; D is perhaps TRBD1 (6 bases). This CDR3 is 15 amino acids long. V was trimmed by 5 bases and J by 10 bases, leaving 18 bases between them. Germline assignment: CDR1 MDHEN and CDR2 SYDVKM. The full variable domain, in which reference TRBV28 and TRBJ1-6 provide the parts outside the CDR3, is DVKVTQSSRYLVKRTGEKVFLECVQDMDHENMFWYRQDPGLGLRLIYFSYDVKMKEKGDIPEGYSVSREKKERFSLILESASTNQTSMYLCASSATRGGGSPLHFGNGTRLTVT.

The chain carries TRBV5-1 and TRBJ2-7; 7 bases map to TRBD1. CDR3 size: 14 residues. Trimming at V came to 2 bases and at J to 4 bases, leaving 6 bases not matched to a gene. Germline V lookup: CDR1 SGHRS, CDR2 YFSETQ. The DNA for the CDR3 is TGCGCCAGCAGCTTCCAGGGGGACCCTTACGAGCAGTACTTC. Translation: CASSFQGDPYEQYF.

This chain's CDR3 is CASSEGGTSGTRPYNEQFF. The CDR3 coding sequence is TGTGCCAGCAGTGAGGGGGGGACTAGCGGGACGAGGCCCTACAATGAGCAGTTCTTC. This chain uses TRBV6-1 with TRBJ2-1; 13 bases agree with TRBD2. With 3 bases clipped from V and 2 bases from J, the junction kept 10 bases outside the gene matches. Germline V gives CDR1 MNHNS, CDR2 SASEGT. CDR3 size: 19 residues.

The rearrangement joins TRBV28 to TRBJ1-5; TRBD1 aligns across 8 bases. The CDR3 totals 15 residues. V trimming: 7 bases; J trimming: 2 bases; junction bases outside the gene matches: 7. CDR1 is MDHEN and CDR2 is SYDVKM in the germline V gene. CDR3 DNA: TGTGCCAGCACCACCGACAGGGGTCGCAATCAGCCCCAGCATTTT. Translation: CASTTDRGRNQPQHF.

The chain uses TRBV27 and TRBJ1-2, with D unclear. CDR1 is MNHEY and CDR2 is SMNVEV in the germline V gene (reference sequence). Trimming removed 7 bases at V and 4 bases at J, with 19 bases between. The CDR3 consists of 15 residues. The CDR3 DNA reads as TGTGCCAGCACCCCTGCAGCGGGCGAGGTCTATGGCTACACCTTC. This codes for CASTPAAGEVYGYTF.